The 20 T cell receptor beta chains given below trace back to one sample, sequenced in a study of shared T cell receptors in the human thymus. Method: immunoSEQ multiplex PCR; TCRdb's copy keeps in-frame clones and lacks some. The repertoire consists of 720,000 or so clones, with 70% to 90% occurring once and the leading ten covering roughly 0.01%. These same records also appear under a second study, on human thymus T cells.

The sequencing sample was made of thymocytes. Source of these receptors: a girl less than two years old with a congenital heart defect.

The V and J genes are TRBV7-9 and TRBJ2-7, with a possible D match to TRBD1 (5 bases). CDR3 length: 12 amino acids. Germline V CDR1 and CDR2: SEHNR, FQNEAQ (reference sequence). V was clipped by 5 bases and J by 4 bases, with 9 bases between them. The DNA of the CDR3 is TGTGCCAGCAGCCAACAGGATTACGAGCAGTACTTC. It yields the protein CASSQQDYEQYF. Looking up the rest from reference TRBV7-9 and TRBJ2-7 gives the full variable domain: DTGVSQNPRHKITKRGQNVTFRCDPISEHNRLYWYRQTLGQGPEFLTYFQNEAQLEKSRLLSDRFSAERPKGSFSTLEIQRTEQGDSAMYLCASSQQDYEQYFGPGTRLTVT.

V gene TRBV7-9 combines with J gene TRBJ1-4, with D uncertain. The V end lost 9 bases, the J end lost 5 bases, and 10 bases lay between the germline ends. Germline V gene lookup returns CDR1 SEHNR and CDR2 FQNEAQ (reference sequence). This CDR3 comprises 12 residues. The chain's CDR3 is CASQKLNEKLFF. CDR3 bases: TGTGCCAGTCAAAAACTCAATGAAAAACTGTTTTTT.

The chain uses TRBV19 and TRBJ1-1; D possibly corresponds to TRBD1 (6 bases). The CDR3 is made up of 16 amino acids. Trimming stripped 0 bases from V and 8 bases from J, with 19 bases between. CDR1 LNHDA and CDR2 SQIVND come from the germline V gene (reference sequence). The CDR3 spells CASSIDFRGGRGEAFF. The CDR3 region has the DNA TGTGCCAGTAGTATAGATTTCAGGGGCGGGAGGGGGGAAGCTTTCTTT.

The chain carries TRBV4-1 and TRBJ2-5; D ambiguous. Trimming removed 0 bases at V and 2 bases at J, with 7 bases between. CDR3 size: 14 residues. Per the germline V gene, CDR1 is MGHRA and CDR2 is YSYEKL. The CDR3 region is CASSQDGPQETQYF. In DNA form, the CDR3 reads TGCGCCAGCAGCCAAGATGGCCCGCAAGAGACCCAGTACTTC.

This clone was seen once. V gene TRBV4-3 combines with J gene TRBJ1-1; tentatively, D is TRBD1 (6 bases). CDR1 is LGHNA, CDR2 YSLEER, per germline. Trimming left V 0 bases short and J 1 base short, with 18 bases between. This CDR3 spans 18 amino acids. This CDR3 reads CASSQEGGAAGTNTEAFF. The DNA of the CDR3 is TGCGCCAGCAGCCAAGAAGGGGGGGCGGCTGGGACGAACACTGAAGCTTTCTTT.

Notes on this clone: The junction differs from germline at one of its ends, possibly a read error. This rearrangement joins TRBV19 to TRBJ1-2; weak D call: TRBD1 (6 bases). The germline gives CDR1 LNHDA, CDR2 SQIVND (reference sequence). CDR3 size: 10 residues. The CDR3, as DNA: TGTGCCAGTACCGGGACATATCCCCACTTC. It translates to CASTGTYPHF.

The DNA of the CDR3 is TGTGCCAGCAGTTACTCAGACAGCCGTAATGAAAAACTGTTTTTT. This encodes CASSYSDSRNEKLFF. The V call is TRBV6-5, the J call TRBJ1-4, with D possibly TRBD1 on 5 matching bases. The CDR3 covers 15 residues. Germline V gene sequence: CDR1 MNHEY, CDR2 SVGAGI. Trimming stripped 0 bases from V and 4 bases from J, with 9 bases between.

The chain combines TRBV6-5 with TRBJ1-5; TRBD1 matches 7 bases. The CDR3 loop spans 15 amino acids. Unmatched junction bases numbered 9, after V lost 6 bases and J lost 4 bases. Germline CDR1 reads MNHEY; CDR2 reads SVGAGI. The CDR3 nucleotides read TGTGCCAGCAGCTCTACAGGGGACCCTAATCAGCCCCAGCATTTT. Amino acids: CASSSTGDPNQPQHF.

The chain links TRBV5-1 to TRBJ2-7; tentatively, D is TRBD2 (5 bases). CDR3 size: 14 residues. V was clipped by 4 bases and J by 0 bases, with 11 bases between them. CDR1 is SGHRS, CDR2 YFSETQ, per germline. The CDR3 DNA sequence: TGCGCCAGCAGCGGGAGAACGAGCTCCTACGAGCAGTACTTC. Protein product: CASSGRTSSYEQYF.

In this sample, this clone turned up once. This chain links TRBV7-9 with TRBJ2-1, with 11 bases identical to TRBD1. CDR3 length equals 15 residues. With 5 bases clipped from V and 9 bases from J, the junction kept 9 bases outside the gene matches. Germline-derived CDR1 and CDR2 are SEHNR and FQNEAQ (reference sequence). The CDR3 bases are TGTGCCAGCAGCAACCGGGACAGGGGGACTGCTGAGCAGTTCTTC. Translation gives CASSNRDRGTAEQFF. Filled out from reference TRBV7-9 and TRBJ2-1, the complete variable domain reads DTGVSQNPRHKITKRGQNVTFRCDPISEHNRLYWYRQTLGQGPEFLTYFQNEAQLEKSRLLSDRFSAERPKGSFSTLEIQRTEQGDSAMYLCASSNRDRGTAEQFFGPGTRLTVL.

This sequence joins TRBV5-1 and TRBJ1-2, with 7 nucleotides matching TRBD1. The CDR3 extends over 18 amino acids. In germline, CDR1 is SGHRS, CDR2 YFSETQ. V trimming: 4 bases; J trimming: 5 bases; junction bases outside the gene matches: 20. CDR3 protein: CASSPLAVRDRIVYGYTF. CDR3 nucleotides: TGCGCCAGCAGCCCCTTGGCCGTACGGGACAGAATAGTTTATGGCTACACCTTC.

The gene calls are TRBV6-4 and TRBJ2-7; a possible D gene is TRBD1 (6 bases). CDR3 length equals 14 residues. Germline values: CDR1 MRHNA, CDR2 SNTAGT. V shed 4 bases and J shed 1 base, with 11 bases lying between them. The CDR3 is CASSATQGSYEQYF. The CDR3 nucleotides are TGTGCCAGCAGTGCGACACAGGGATCCTACGAGCAGTACTTC.

This rearrangement joins TRBV6-4 to TRBJ2-1, with 8 bases aligning to TRBD2. V trimming: 0 bases; J trimming: 8 bases; junction bases outside the gene matches: 6. There are 15 residues in the CDR3. The V gene's germline CDR1 is MRHNA and CDR2 SNTAGT. DNA of the CDR3: TGTGCCAGCAGTGACTCCTATCGGGGGGGCTATGAGCAGTTCTTC. This codes for CASSDSYRGGYEQFF.

Written as DNA, the CDR3 is TGCGCCAGCAGCCCGCGACTAGCGGGGGCCTACACAGATACGCAGTATTTT. This encodes CASSPRLAGAYTDTQYF. This chain links TRBV5-1 with TRBJ2-3; 12 bases map to TRBD2. The ends lost 4 bases at V and 2 bases at J; junction bases unmatched: 8. CDR3 size: 17 residues. Per germline, CDR1 SGHRS and CDR2 YFSETQ.

This clone came up a few times. The chain is built from TRBV5-6 and TRBJ2-1; 10 nucleotides line up with TRBD1. V shed 3 bases and J 7 bases; nucleotides not matched to a gene: 4. CDR1 is SGHDT, CDR2 YYEEEE, per germline. The CDR3 sequence is 14 residues long. DNA of the CDR3: TGTGCCAGCAGCTACGGGACAGGGGTGAATGAGCAGTTCTTC. Protein product: CASSYGTGVNEQFF.

The gene calls are TRBV5-6 and TRBJ2-7; D may be TRBD2 (6 bases). The CDR3 sequence is 14 residues long. Germline CDR1 reads SGHDT; CDR2 reads YYEEEE. V was shortened by 3 bases and J by 2 bases, with 12 bases between the two germline ends. The DNA for the CDR3 is TGTGCCAGCAGCTCGGGACGGGGGACCTACGAGCAGTACTTC. The encoded protein is CASSSGRGTYEQYF.

Concerning this clone: Germline and junction disagree at one end, which may indicate a read error. In the same sample, other DNA sequences code for this CDR3. The V gene is TRBV27, the J gene TRBJ1-6; TRBD1 agrees at 7 bases. The CDR3 has 14 residues. Looked up from germline, CDR1 is MNHEY and CDR2 is SMNVEV (reference sequence). The CDR3 sequence is CASSFDRDHSPLHF. In nucleotides, the CDR3 is TGTGCCAGCAGTTTTGACAGGGACCATTCCCCCCTCCACTTT.

Regarding this clone: A read error may produce the germline difference seen at one junction end. The V gene is TRBV6-5, the J gene TRBJ1-1; D remains ambiguous. The CDR3 has 13 amino acids. CDR1 is MNHEY, CDR2 SVGAGI, per germline. The CDR3 is CASSSLGGPGIIF. Here the CDR3 DNA reads TGTGCCAGCAGTTCCCTGGGAGGGCCCGGGATTATATTT.

This chain joins TRBV9 and TRBJ2-5, with TRBD2 identical over 7 bases. In germline, CDR1 is SGDLS, CDR2 YYNGEE. Trimming removed 3 bases from V and 8 bases from J; junction bases left unmatched: 4. This CDR3 has 12 amino acids. The CDR3 region is CASSDGGITQYF. CDR3 sequence (DNA): TGTGCCAGCAGCGACGGGGGGATAACCCAGTACTTC.

This sequence joins TRBV7-2 and TRBJ1-2, with D possibly TRBD1 on 6 matching bases. The length of the CDR3 is 13 residues. V was shortened by 6 bases and J by 5 bases, with 13 bases between the two germline ends. The germline gives CDR1 SGHTA, CDR2 FQGNSA. CDR3 coding DNA: TGTGCCAGCAGAACCGGACAGCAGTATGGCTACACCTTC. As protein: CASRTGQQYGYTF.